The sequence of this T cell receptor beta chain was determined in a study of shared clonotypes between healthy human individuals. The protocol was immunoSEQ multiplex PCR, while the TCRdb copy is restricted to in-frame clones and leaves out a portion. The table shows 2 million or so clones, with 85% to 95% occurring only once. Trimming took off 8 bases at V and 5 bases at J, with 12 bases between the two ends. Germline V CDR1 and CDR2: SNHLY, FYNNEI. This CDR3 region has 12 residues. The study, taken as a whole, reports: How much donors shared clonotypes was expected to be affected by sequencing depth. Generation of non-shared clonotypes was less probable than generation of clonotypes shared by all four donors. With few donors, the genetic and exposure-history diversity represented was limited.

Details on this clone: Its specificity is not known.

Material: naive CD4+ T cells sorted from blood. Subset described: CD45RA+ positively selected. The chain joins TRBV2 to TRBJ2-5, with D perhaps TRBD1 (6 bases). This clonotype originated in a man aged 18 to 29 in good health. CDR3 sequence reads: CASRDNGETQYF. The DNA of the CDR3 is TGTGCCAGCCGGGACAACGGGGAGACCCAGTACTTC.